One sample yielded the 2 T cell receptor beta chains listed below, sequenced in a study of tumor and adjacent non-tumor tissue in lung cancer. The library came from three nested PCR rounds adapted from ARM-PCR protocols. One entry per CDR3 protein, called by TCRdb with MiXCR from the multiplex PCR reads. The sample yields 90,000 to 110,000 distinct CDR3 sequences, roughly two thirds seen once. The template was RNA from unsorted bulk tissue. This non-tumor lung sample came from over 3 cm beyond the tumor edge. Sample: distant non-tumor lung tissue. The receptors come from a man aged 60-69 years with non-small cell lung cancer.

As concerns this clonotype: This may be a read error: a much more frequent sequence differs by one nucleotide. The chain is built from TRBV5-6 and TRBJ2-2; the D gene is possibly TRBD2 (6 bases). The germline V gene encodes CDR1 SGHDT and CDR2 YYEEEE. This CDR3 is 12 amino acids long. For the CDR3, the DNA is TGTGCCAGCAGCAAGGGACTCGGGGAGATGTTTTTT. It yields the protein CASSKGLGEMFF.

About this clonotype itself: Because the CDR3 is missing its conserved closing phenylalanine or tryptophan, this is likely a read error. No DNA is shown, since the ends of the CDR3 on it are uncertain; the CDR3 is the one TCRdb lists. This chain joins TRBV4-3 and TRBJ2-7; TRBD2, the table's D call, was not compared with the DNA. The CDR3 numbers 16 amino acids, ends counted. Germline-derived CDR1 and CDR2 are LGHNA and YSLEER. CDR3 in amino acids: CASSQHQASGNYEQYS.